One and the same sample provided the 23 T cell receptor beta chains below, sequenced in a study of blood T cell repertoires in COVID-19. Measured with immunoSEQ multiplex PCR; TCRdb has only the in-frame clones, and not every one. Counted here are over 200,000 clones, 80% occurring once; the ten biggest clones make up around 4.7%. The sample comprised peripheral blood. Source of these receptors: a human donor in a cohort sampled during active COVID-19.

The J gene is TRBJ2-7, the V gene TRBV3-1 (or the pseudogene TRBV3-2), with D unclear. CDR1 is LGHDT and CDR2 is YNNKEL in the germline V gene (reference sequence). V shed 1 base and J shed 7 bases, with 5 bases lying between them. The CDR3 has 11 residues. Here the CDR3 DNA reads TGTGCCAGCAGCCAAGCCCGGGAGCAGTACTTC. Protein: CASSQAREQYF.

This CDR3 reads CASSQDLGRFLAKNIQYF. The CDR3 DNA reads TGTGCCAGCAGCCAAGATCTTGGGAGGTTCTTAGCCAAAAACATTCAGTACTTC. This chain connects TRBV3-1 (or the pseudogene TRBV3-2) to TRBJ2-4; D may be TRBD2 (6 bases). This CDR3 spans 18 amino acids. The V gene's germline CDR1 is LGHDT and CDR2 YNNKEL (reference sequence). V gave up 0 bases and J gave up 0 bases, with 15 bases separating them.

A remark on this clone: One end of the junction is discordant with germline, which a read error may explain. The chain recombines TRBV9 with TRBJ2-3; 7 nucleotides align to TRBD2. From germline, CDR1 is SGDLS and CDR2 YYNGEE. This CDR3 has 15 amino acids. CDR3 bases: TGTGCCAACAGCGTAGGTAGCGGGAGCACAGATACGCAGTATTTT. Translation gives CANSVGSGSTDTQYF.

The CDR3 DNA reads as TGTGCCAGCAGCGGAGGTACGACTAGCGGGAGAGGGTACGAGCAGTACTTC. Its translation is CASSGGTTSGRGYEQYF. The V gene is TRBV9, the J gene TRBJ2-7, with 12 positions matching TRBD2. Germline V gives CDR1 SGDLS, CDR2 YYNGEE. This CDR3 comprises 17 residues. V trimming: 3 bases; J trimming: 4 bases; junction bases outside the gene matches: 11.

Here the CDR3 DNA reads TGTGCCAGCAGGGCCACAGGACAAGTCTATGGCTACACCTTC. Its protein product is CASRATGQVYGYTF. This chain joins TRBV28 and TRBJ1-2; weak D call: TRBD1 (5 bases). Trimming shortened V by 6 bases and J by 4 bases, and 15 bases separated the two germline ends. CDR3 length: 14 residues. Germline values: CDR1 MDHEN, CDR2 SYDVKM.

The chain has TRBV19 and TRBJ2-1, with D possibly being TRBD1 (5 bases). V was shortened by 3 bases and J by 9 bases, with 12 bases between the two germline ends. This CDR3 spans 13 amino acids. CDR1 and CDR2 from the germline V gene are LNHDA and SQIVND (reference sequence). CDR3 region: CASSIGRVSEQFF. The CDR3, as DNA: TGTGCCAGTAGTATTGGCAGGGTCAGTGAGCAGTTCTTC.

The chain carries TRBV3-1 (or the pseudogene TRBV3-2) and TRBJ1-3, with TRBD1 matching over 7 bases. CDR3 size: 17 residues. With 7 bases clipped from V and 0 bases from J, the junction kept 12 bases outside the gene matches. CDR1 and CDR2 (germline): LGHDT, YNNKEL (reference sequence). The CDR3 DNA sequence: TGTGCCAGCACCCGGGGAGACAGGGCAATCTCTGGAAACACCATATATTTT. Its translation is CASTRGDRAISGNTIYF.

In regard to this clone: This sample includes further DNA sequences coding for the same CDR3. The rearrangement joins TRBV18 to TRBJ1-1, with D perhaps matching TRBD1 (5 bases). The CDR3 runs 13 residues. The V and J ends lost 6 bases and 1 base respectively, with 9 bases between them. CDR1 and CDR2 (germline): KGHSH, LQKENI. The CDR3 here is CASSLDRNTEAFF. DNA for the CDR3: TGTGCCAGCTCGCTTGACAGGAACACTGAAGCTTTCTTT.

The CDR3 is CASSPEGAGNYEQYF. As DNA, the CDR3 is TGTGCCAGCAGCCCAGAGGGAGCGGGAAATTACGAGCAGTACTTC. The V and J genes are TRBV4-2 and TRBJ2-7, with 7 nucleotides matching TRBD2. The CDR3 extends over 15 amino acids. Germline CDR1 LGHNA, CDR2 YNFKEQ. V dropped 4 bases and J dropped 4; count of bases not matched to a gene: 10.

This clone was seen a few times. The chain carries TRBV19 and TRBJ1-2, with no clear D. The V and J ends lost 5 bases and 0 bases respectively, with 7 bases between them. The CDR3 extends over 13 amino acids. Germline CDR1 is LNHDA and CDR2 is SQIVND (reference sequence). The CDR3 DNA follows: TGTGCCAGTAGTTCGTCGGCTAACTATGGCTACACCTTC. This gives the protein CASSSSANYGYTF.

The genes are TRBV6-6 and TRBJ2-1; TRBD2 agrees at 7 bases. This CDR3 spans 15 amino acids. Germline assignment: CDR1 MNHNY and CDR2 SVGAGI (reference sequence). V was pared by 5 bases and J by 8 bases, with 12 bases of the junction left unmatched. CDR3 sequence: CASSTTPTSVDEQFF. The CDR3, as DNA: TGTGCCAGCAGTACGACCCCTACTAGCGTGGATGAGCAGTTCTTC.

Only one count was recorded for this clone. The chain is built from TRBV30 and TRBJ2-5, with 11 bases identical to TRBD2. The ends lost 2 bases at V and 1 base at J; junction bases unmatched: 12. The germline V gene has CDR1 GTSNPN and CDR2 SVGIG (reference sequence). This CDR3 region has 18 residues. The CDR3 sequence: CAWSFHLLAGGGQETQYF. CDR3 bases: TGTGCCTGGAGTTTCCACCTTCTAGCGGGAGGTGGCCAAGAGACCCAGTACTTC. Full variable domain (remainder filled in from reference TRBV30 and TRBJ2-5): SQTIHQWPATLVQPVGSPLSLECTVEGTSNPNLYWYRQAAGRGLQLLFYSVGIGQISSEVPQNLSASRPQDRQFILSSKKLLLSDSGFYLCAWSFHLLAGGGQETQYFGPGTRLLVL.

This rearrangement joins TRBV29-1 to TRBJ1-1; 7 bases align to TRBD1. After removal of 7 bases from V and 7 bases from J, the junction contained 3 bases not matched to a gene. The CDR3 consists of 10 residues. The germline V gene has CDR1 SQVTM and CDR2 ANQGSEA. CDR3: CSARDSEAFF. CDR3 nucleotides: TGCAGCGCCCGGGACAGTGAAGCTTTCTTT.

This chain uses TRBV28 with TRBJ2-5; D possibly corresponds to TRBD2 (5 bases). Germline V gene data show CDR1 as MDHEN and CDR2 as SYDVKM. The CDR3 contains 15 residues. V dropped 2 bases and J dropped 5 bases, with 15 bases sitting between them. The CDR3 DNA reads as TGTGCCAGCAGTTTAGGCGGGTACGGGCAGGAGACCCAGTACTTC. Translation: CASSLGGYGQETQYF.

This clone appeared once. The V and J genes are TRBV6-6 and TRBJ2-7; 7 nucleotides line up with TRBD2. CDR3 length equals 15 residues. Germline lookup yields CDR1 MNHNY and CDR2 SVGAGI (reference sequence). The V segment lost 6 bases and the J segment 9 bases; nucleotides outside the gene matches: 17. The CDR3 here is CASRLTSVVPTGQYF. In DNA form, the CDR3 reads TGTGCCAGCAGGTTAACTAGCGTCGTACCTACGGGGCAGTACTTC.

The CDR3 spells CASSQDRERASGELFF. The CDR3 DNA follows: TGCGCCAGCAGCCAAGATCGGGAGAGGGCTTCCGGGGAGCTGTTTTTT. This chain connects TRBV4-3 to TRBJ2-2, with D possibly matching TRBD2 (6 bases). Looked up from germline, CDR1 is LGHNA and CDR2 is YSLEER. The V end lost 0 bases, the J end lost 6 bases, and 14 bases lay between the germline ends. CDR3 length: 16 residues.

This chain joins TRBV18 and TRBJ2-5; D not resolved. V dropped 6 bases and J dropped 2 bases, with 13 bases sitting between them. Germline assignment: CDR1 KGHSH and CDR2 LQKENI. The CDR3 has 14 residues. CDR3 nucleotides: TGTGCCAGCTCCCGATCTACTCCACAAGAGACCCAGTACTTC. Encoded protein: CASSRSTPQETQYF.

The gene calls are TRBV19 and TRBJ1-2, with D perhaps matching TRBD1 (5 bases). Germline loops: CDR1 LNHDA, CDR2 SQIVND (reference sequence). CDR3 size: 15 residues. Trimming removed 7 bases from V and 0 bases from J, with 15 bases in between. The DNA for the CDR3 is TGTGCCAGTACCCCAGGGCGTATAACTAACTATGGCTACACCTTC. It yields the protein CASTPGRITNYGYTF. The variable domain in full, with the rest retrieved from reference TRBV19 and TRBJ1-2, is DGGITQSPKYLFRKEGQNVTLSCEQNLNHDAMYWYRQDPGQGLRLIYYSQIVNDFQKGDIAEGYSVSREKKESFPLTVTSAQKNPTAFYLCASTPGRITNYGYTFGSGTRLTVV.

The rearrangement uses TRBV6-2 or TRBV6-3 and TRBJ1-1, with D uncertain. Looked up from germline, CDR1 is MNHEY and CDR2 is SVGEGT. Trimming took off 2 bases at V and 1 base at J, with 11 bases between the two ends. The CDR3 loop spans 15 amino acids. For the CDR3, the DNA is TGTGCCAGCAGTTACACTCTTGAATCGAACACTGAAGCTTTCTTT. As protein: CASSYTLESNTEAFF.

The chain recombines TRBV11-3 with TRBJ2-5, with TRBD1 matching over 9 bases. The CDR3 length is 15 residues. Per germline, CDR1 SGHNT and CDR2 YENEEA. Germline trimming cut 3 bases from V and 0 bases from J; bases unmatched to any gene: 2. DNA for the CDR3: TGTGCCAGCAGCTTCGGGACAGGGAACCAAGAGACCCAGTACTTC. Its protein product is CASSFGTGNQETQYF.

This clone was counted at least ten times. The chain carries TRBV27 and TRBJ2-7; 7 bases agree with TRBD2. CDR1 is MNHEY and CDR2 is SMNVEV in the germline V gene (reference sequence). V gave up 5 bases and J gave up 3 bases; unmatched junction bases: 7. This CDR3 comprises 14 residues. The CDR3 sequence is CASSERDGGYEQYF. CDR3 nucleotide sequence: TGTGCCAGCAGTGAGCGGGACGGAGGCTACGAGCAGTACTTC.

The chain recombines TRBV14 with TRBJ2-3, with 7 nucleotides matching TRBD2. CDR1 SGHDN and CDR2 FVKESK come from the germline V gene. The CDR3 contains 17 residues. V was clipped by 0 bases and J by 4 bases; unmatched bases: 10. CDR3 sequence (DNA): TGTGCCAGCAGCCAAGATGGGGAACTAGCGTCTTCAGATACGCAGTATTTT. This translates into CASSQDGELASSDTQYF.

This clone showed up just a few times. The V gene is TRBV15, the J gene TRBJ2-1, with D maybe TRBD1 (5 bases). V gave up 6 bases and J gave up 0 bases, with 15 bases separating them. The CDR3 consists of 16 residues. Germline CDR1 is LNHNV and CDR2 is YYDKDF (reference sequence). The CDR3 DNA reads TGTGCCACCAGACGTGGGGCGGTAAGCTCCTACAATGAGCAGTTCTTC. Its protein product is CATRRGAVSSYNEQFF.